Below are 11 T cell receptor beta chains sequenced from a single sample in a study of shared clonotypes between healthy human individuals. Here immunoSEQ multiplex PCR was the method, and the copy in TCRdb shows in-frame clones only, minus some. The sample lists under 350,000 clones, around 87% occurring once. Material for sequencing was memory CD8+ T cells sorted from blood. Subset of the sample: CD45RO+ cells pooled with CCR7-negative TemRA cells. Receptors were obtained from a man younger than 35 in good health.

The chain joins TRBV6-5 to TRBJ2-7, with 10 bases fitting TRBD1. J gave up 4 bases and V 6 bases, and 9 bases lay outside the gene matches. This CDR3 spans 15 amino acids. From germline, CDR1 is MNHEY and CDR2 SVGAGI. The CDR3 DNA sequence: TGTGCCAGCAGCATAGGAGGACAGGGGGAATACGAGCAGTACTTC. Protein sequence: CASSIGGQGEYEQYF.

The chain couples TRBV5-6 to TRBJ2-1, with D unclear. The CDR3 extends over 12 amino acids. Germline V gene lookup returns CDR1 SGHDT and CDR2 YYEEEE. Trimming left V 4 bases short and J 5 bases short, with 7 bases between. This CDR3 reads CASSVENNEQFF. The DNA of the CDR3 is TGTGCCAGCAGCGTCGAAAACAATGAGCAGTTCTTC.

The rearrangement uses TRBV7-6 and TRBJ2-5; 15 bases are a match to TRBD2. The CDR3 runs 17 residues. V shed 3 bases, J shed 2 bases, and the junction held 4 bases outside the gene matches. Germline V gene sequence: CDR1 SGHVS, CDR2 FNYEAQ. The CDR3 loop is CASSFGLAGGLQETQYF. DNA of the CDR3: TGTGCCAGCAGCTTCGGACTAGCGGGGGGGCTACAAGAGACCCAGTACTTC.

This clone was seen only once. The CDR3 sequence is CASSGPDREGSYEQYF. CDR3 DNA sequence: TGCGCCAGCAGTGGACCGGACAGGGAGGGCTCCTACGAGCAGTACTTC. The chain is built from TRBV10-1 and TRBJ2-7; TRBD1 is a possible D gene (8 bases). Per the germline V gene, CDR1 is WNHNN and CDR2 is SYGVQD (reference sequence). Trimming stripped 4 bases from V and 0 bases from J, with 16 bases between. This CDR3 region has 16 residues.

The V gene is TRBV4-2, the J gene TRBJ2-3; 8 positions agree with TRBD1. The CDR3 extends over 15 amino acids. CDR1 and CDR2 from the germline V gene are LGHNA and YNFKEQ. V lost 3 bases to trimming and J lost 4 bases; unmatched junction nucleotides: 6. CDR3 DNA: TGTGCCAGCAGCCAGGTACAGGGGGGTTCAGATACGCAGTATTTT. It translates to CASSQVQGGSDTQYF.

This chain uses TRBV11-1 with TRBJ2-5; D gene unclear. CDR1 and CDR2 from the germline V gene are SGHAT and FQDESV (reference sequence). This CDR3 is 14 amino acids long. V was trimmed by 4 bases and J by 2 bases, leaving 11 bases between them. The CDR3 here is CASSYFGQQETQYF. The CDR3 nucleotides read TGTGCCAGCAGCTATTTCGGGCAGCAAGAGACCCAGTACTTC.

CDR3 sequence reads: CASRGTGGYTDTQYF. In DNA, the CDR3 is TGTGCCAGCAGGGGGACAGGGGGCTACACAGATACGCAGTATTTT. V usage is TRBV6-5 and J usage is TRBJ2-3, with TRBD1 matching 12 bases. The length of the CDR3 is 15 residues. Germline CDR1 and CDR2: MNHEY and SVGAGI. J gave up 2 bases and V 6 bases, and 3 bases lay outside the gene matches.

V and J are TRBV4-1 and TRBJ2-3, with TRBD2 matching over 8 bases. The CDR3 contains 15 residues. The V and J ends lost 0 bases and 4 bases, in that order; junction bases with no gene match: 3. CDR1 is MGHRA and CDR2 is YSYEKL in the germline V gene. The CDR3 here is CASSQEALAADTQYF. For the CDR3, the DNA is TGCGCCAGCAGCCAAGAGGCACTAGCGGCAGATACGCAGTATTTT.

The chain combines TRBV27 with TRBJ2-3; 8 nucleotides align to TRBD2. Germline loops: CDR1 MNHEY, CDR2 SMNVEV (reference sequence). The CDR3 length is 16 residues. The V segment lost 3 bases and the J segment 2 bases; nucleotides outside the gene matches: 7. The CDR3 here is CASSFYGGGPTDTQYF. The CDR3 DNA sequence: TGTGCCAGCAGTTTTTACGGGGGGGGACCCACAGATACGCAGTATTTT.

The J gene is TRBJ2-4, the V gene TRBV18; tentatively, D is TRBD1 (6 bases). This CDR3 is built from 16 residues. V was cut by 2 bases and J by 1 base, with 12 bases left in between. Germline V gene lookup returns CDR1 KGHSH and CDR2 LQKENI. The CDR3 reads CASSPSYRVAKNIQYF. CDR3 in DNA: TGTGCCAGCTCACCAAGTTACAGGGTCGCCAAAAACATTCAGTACTTC.

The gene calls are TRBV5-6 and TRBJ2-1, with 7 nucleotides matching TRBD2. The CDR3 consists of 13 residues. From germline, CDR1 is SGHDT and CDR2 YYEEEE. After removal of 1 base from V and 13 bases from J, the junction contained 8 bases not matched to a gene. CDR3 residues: CASSLTGLQTQFF. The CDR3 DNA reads TGTGCCAGCAGCTTGACGGGACTACAGACTCAGTTCTTC.